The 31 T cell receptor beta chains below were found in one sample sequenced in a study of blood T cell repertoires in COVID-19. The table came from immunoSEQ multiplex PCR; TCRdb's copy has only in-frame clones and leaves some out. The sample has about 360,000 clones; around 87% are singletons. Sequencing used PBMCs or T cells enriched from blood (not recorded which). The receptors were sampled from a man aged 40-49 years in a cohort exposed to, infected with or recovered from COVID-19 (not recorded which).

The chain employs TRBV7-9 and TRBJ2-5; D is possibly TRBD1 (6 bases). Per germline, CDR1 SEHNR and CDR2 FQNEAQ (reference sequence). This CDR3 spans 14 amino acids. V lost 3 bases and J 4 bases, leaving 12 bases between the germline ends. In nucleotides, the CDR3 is TGTGCCAGCAGCTTGTCAGGGGTAGGAGAGACCCAGTACTTC. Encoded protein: CASSLSGVGETQYF. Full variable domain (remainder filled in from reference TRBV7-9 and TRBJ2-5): DTGVSQNPRHKITKRGQNVTFRCDPISEHNRLYWYRQTLGQGPEFLTYFQNEAQLEKSRLLSDRFSAERPKGSFSTLEIQRTEQGDSAMYLCASSLSGVGETQYFGPGTRLLVL.

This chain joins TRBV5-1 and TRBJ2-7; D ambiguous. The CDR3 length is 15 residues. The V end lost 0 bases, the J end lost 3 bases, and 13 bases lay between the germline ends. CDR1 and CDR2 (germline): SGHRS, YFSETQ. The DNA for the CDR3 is TGCGCCAGCAGCTTGGATGGAGAGAGGTACTACGAGCAGTACTTC. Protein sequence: CASSLDGERYYEQYF.

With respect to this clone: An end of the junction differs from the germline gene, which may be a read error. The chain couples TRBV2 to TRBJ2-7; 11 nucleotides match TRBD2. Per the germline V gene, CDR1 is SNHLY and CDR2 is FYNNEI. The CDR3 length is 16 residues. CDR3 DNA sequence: TGTGCCAGCAGGGAAGGGACTAGCGGAGCTGGCTACGAGCAGTACTTC. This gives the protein CASREGTSGAGYEQYF.

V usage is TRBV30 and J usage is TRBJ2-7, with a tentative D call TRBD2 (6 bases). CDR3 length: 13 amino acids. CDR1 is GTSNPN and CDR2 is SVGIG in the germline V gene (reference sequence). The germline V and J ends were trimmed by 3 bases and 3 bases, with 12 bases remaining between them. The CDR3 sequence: CAWSPGLSYEQYF. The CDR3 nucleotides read TGTGCCTGGAGCCCGGGACTTAGCTACGAGCAGTACTTC.

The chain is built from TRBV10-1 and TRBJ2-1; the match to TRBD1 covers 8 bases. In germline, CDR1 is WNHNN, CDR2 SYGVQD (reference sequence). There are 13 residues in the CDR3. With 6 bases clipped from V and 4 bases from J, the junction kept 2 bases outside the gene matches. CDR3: CASRGDRYNEQFF. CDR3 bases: TGCGCCAGCAGGGGGGACAGGTACAATGAGCAGTTCTTC.

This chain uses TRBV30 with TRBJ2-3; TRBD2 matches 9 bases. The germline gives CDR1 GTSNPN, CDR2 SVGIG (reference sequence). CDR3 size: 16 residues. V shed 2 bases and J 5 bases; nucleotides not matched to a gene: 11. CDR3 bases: TGTGCCTGGAGTACCGCGGGACTAGCAGTGGAAGATACGCAGTATTTT. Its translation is CAWSTAGLAVEDTQYF.

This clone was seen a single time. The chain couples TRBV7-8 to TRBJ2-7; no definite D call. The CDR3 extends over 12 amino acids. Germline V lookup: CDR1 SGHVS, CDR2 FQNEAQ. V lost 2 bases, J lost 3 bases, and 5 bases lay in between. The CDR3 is CASSLLGYEQYF. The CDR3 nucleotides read TGTGCCAGCAGCTTACTCGGCTACGAGCAGTACTTC.

The CDR3 here is CASTNTGSTGGQYF. In DNA form, the CDR3 reads TGTGCCAGCACAAATACGGGATCCACAGGGGGGCAGTACTTC. The V gene is TRBV6-5, the J gene TRBJ2-7; 8 nucleotides line up with TRBD1. The CDR3 consists of 14 residues. V shed 7 bases and J 9 bases; nucleotides not matched to a gene: 14. Germline V gene sequence: CDR1 MNHEY, CDR2 SVGAGI.

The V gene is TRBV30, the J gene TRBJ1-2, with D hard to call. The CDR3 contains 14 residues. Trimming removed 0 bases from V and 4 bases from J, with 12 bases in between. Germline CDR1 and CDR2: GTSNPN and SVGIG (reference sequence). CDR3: CAWSVAGGSYGYTF. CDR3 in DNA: TGTGCCTGGAGTGTCGCGGGTGGCAGCTATGGCTACACCTTC. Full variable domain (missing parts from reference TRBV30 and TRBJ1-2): SQTIHQWPATLVQPVGSPLSLECTVEGTSNPNLYWYRQAAGRGLQLLFYSVGIGQISSEVPQNLSASRPQDRQFILSSKKLLLSDSGFYLCAWSVAGGSYGYTFGSGTRLTVV.

The DNA of the CDR3 is TGTGCCAGCTCACAGACTAGCGGGATGGTAGATACGCAGTATTTT. Residues: CASSQTSGMVDTQYF. This sequence joins TRBV18 and TRBJ2-3; TRBD2 aligns across 11 bases. The CDR3 spans 15 residues. With V trimmed by 4 bases and J by 5 bases, 5 bases remained unmatched. In germline, CDR1 is KGHSH, CDR2 LQKENI.

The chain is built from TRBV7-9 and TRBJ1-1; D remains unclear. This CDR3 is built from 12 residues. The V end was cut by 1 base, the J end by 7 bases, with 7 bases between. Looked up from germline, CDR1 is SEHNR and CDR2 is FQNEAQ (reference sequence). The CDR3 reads CASSLGALEAFF. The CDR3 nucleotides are TGTGCCAGCAGCTTAGGAGCTCTTGAAGCTTTCTTT.

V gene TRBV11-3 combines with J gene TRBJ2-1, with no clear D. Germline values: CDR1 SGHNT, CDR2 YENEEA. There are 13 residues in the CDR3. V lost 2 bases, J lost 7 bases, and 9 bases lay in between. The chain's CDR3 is CASSLRWANEQFF. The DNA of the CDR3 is TGTGCCAGCAGCTTAAGGTGGGCGAATGAGCAGTTCTTC. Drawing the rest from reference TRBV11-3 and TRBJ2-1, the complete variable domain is EAGVVQSPRYKIIEKKQPVAFWCNPISGHNTLYWYLQNLGQGPELLIRYENEEAVDDSQLPKDRFSAERLKGVDSTLKIQPAELGDSAVYLCASSLRWANEQFFGPGTRLTVL.

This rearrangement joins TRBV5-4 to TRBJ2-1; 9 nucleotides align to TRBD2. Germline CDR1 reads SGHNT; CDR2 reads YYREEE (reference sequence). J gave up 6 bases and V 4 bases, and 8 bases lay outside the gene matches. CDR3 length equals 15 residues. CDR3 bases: TGTGCCAGCAGCCATAGCGGGAGTAGGTTCAATGAGCAGTTCTTC. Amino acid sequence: CASSHSGSRFNEQFF.

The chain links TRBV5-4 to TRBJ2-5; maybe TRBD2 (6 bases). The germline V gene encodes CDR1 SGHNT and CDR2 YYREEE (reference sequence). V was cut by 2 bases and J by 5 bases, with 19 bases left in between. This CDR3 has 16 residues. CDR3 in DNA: TGTGCCAGCAGCTTAGATTCCCGGGGGAGGCATGAGACCCAGTACTTC. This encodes CASSLDSRGRHETQYF.

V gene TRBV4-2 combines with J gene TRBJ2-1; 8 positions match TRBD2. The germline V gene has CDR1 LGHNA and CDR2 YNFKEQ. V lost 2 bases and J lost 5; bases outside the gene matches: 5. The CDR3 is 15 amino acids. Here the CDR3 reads CASSQFLAGNNEQFF. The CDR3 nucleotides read TGTGCCAGCAGCCAATTTCTAGCGGGTAACAATGAGCAGTTCTTC.

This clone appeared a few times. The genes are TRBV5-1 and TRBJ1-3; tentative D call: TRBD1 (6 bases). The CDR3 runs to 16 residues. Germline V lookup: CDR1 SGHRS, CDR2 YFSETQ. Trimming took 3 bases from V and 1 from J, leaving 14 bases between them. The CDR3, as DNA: TGCGCCAGCAGCTCGGGGACATTGCCATCTGGAAACACCATATATTTT. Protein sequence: CASSSGTLPSGNTIYF.

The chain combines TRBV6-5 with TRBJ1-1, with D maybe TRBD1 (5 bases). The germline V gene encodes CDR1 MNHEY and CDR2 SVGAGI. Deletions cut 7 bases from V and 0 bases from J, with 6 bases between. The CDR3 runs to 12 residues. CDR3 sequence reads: CASTDMNTEAFF. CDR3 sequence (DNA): TGTGCCAGCACGGACATGAACACTGAAGCTTTCTTT.

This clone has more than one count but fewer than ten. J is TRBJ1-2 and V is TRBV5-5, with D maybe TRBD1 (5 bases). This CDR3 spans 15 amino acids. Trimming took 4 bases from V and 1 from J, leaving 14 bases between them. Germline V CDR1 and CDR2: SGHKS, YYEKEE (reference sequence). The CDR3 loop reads CASSQQTDLNYGYTF. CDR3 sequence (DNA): TGTGCCAGCAGCCAGCAGACAGATCTTAACTATGGCTACACCTTC.

In DNA, the CDR3 is TGTGCCAGTACTACGTGGGCGCAGTTCTTC. This encodes CASTTWAQFF. This chain uses TRBV19 with TRBJ2-1; no clear D gene. CDR1 is LNHDA and CDR2 is SQIVND in the germline V gene (reference sequence). The CDR3 contains 10 residues. Trimming pared 7 bases from V and 12 bases from J, leaving 10 bases between.

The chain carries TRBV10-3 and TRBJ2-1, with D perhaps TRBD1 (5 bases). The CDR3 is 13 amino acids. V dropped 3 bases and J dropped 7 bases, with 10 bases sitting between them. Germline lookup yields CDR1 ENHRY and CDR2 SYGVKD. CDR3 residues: CAISEGQGNEQFF. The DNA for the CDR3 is TGTGCCATCAGTGAAGGTCAGGGAAATGAGCAGTTCTTC.

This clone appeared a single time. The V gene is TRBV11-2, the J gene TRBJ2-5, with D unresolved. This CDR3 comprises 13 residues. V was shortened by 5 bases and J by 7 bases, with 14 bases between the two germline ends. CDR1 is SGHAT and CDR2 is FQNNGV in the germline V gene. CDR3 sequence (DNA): TGTGCCAGCAGCCCAACAACCTCGGGGACCCAGTACTTC. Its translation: CASSPTTSGTQYF.

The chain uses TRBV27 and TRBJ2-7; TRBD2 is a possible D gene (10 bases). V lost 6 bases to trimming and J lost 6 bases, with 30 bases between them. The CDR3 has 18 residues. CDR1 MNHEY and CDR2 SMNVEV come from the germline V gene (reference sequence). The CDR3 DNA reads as TGTGCCAGCAGGACTTTACAGGGGGCCTTAGCGGGAGGAGGCGAGCAGTACTTC. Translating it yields CASRTLQGALAGGGEQYF.

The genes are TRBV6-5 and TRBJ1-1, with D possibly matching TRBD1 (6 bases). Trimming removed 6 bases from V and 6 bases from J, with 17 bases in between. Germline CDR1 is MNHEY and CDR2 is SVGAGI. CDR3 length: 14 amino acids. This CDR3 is CASRDPTRGPEAFF. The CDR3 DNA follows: TGTGCCAGCAGGGACCCTACCAGGGGCCCTGAAGCTTTCTTT.

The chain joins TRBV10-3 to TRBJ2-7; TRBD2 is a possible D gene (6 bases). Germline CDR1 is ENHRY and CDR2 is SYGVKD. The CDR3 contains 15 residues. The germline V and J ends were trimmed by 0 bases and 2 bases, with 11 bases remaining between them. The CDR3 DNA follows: TGTGCCATCAGTGAGTCGGGCGGGGCCCCCTACGAGCAGTACTTC. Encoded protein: CAISESGGAPYEQYF.

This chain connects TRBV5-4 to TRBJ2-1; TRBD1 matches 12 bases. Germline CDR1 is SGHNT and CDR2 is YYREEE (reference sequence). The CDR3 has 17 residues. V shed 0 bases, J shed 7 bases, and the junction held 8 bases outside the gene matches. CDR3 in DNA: TGTGCCAGCAGCTTGGAACCGGGACAGGGGGCGGAAAATGAGCAGTTCTTC. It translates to CASSLEPGQGAENEQFF. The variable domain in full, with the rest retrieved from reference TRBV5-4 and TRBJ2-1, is ETGVTQSPTHLIKTRGQQVTLRCSSQSGHNTVSWYQQALGQGPQFIFQYYREEENGRGNFPPRFSGLQFPNYSSELNVNALELDDSALYLCASSLEPGQGAENEQFFGPGTRLTVL.

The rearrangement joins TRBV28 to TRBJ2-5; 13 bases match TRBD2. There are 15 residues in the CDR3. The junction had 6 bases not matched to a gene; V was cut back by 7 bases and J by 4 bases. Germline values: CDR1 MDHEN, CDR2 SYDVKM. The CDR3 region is CASTRTSGSRETQYF. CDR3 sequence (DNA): TGTGCCAGCACCCGGACTAGCGGGAGTCGAGAGACCCAGTACTTC.

The CDR3 sequence: CASSSGQAGELFF. CDR3 DNA: TGTGCCAGCAGTTCAGGACAGGCCGGGGAGCTGTTTTTT. J is TRBJ2-2 and V is TRBV6-5, with 7 bases lining up with TRBD1. CDR1 and CDR2 from the germline V gene are MNHEY and SVGAGI. This CDR3 has 13 amino acids. After removal of 4 bases from V and 6 bases from J, the junction contained 2 bases not matched to a gene.

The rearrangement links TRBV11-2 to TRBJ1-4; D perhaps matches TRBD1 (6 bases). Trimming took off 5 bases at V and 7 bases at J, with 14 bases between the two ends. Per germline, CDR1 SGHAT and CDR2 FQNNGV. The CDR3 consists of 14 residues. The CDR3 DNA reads TGTGCCAGCAGCGGGAACAGGGTTGGTGAAAAACTGTTTTTT. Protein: CASSGNRVGEKLFF.

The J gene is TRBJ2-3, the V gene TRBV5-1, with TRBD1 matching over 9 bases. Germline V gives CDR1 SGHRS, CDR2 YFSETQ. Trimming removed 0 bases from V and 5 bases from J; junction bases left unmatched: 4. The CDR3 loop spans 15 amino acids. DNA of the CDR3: TGCGCCAGCAGCTTGGGGACAGGGGCTGTAGATACGCAGTATTTT. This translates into CASSLGTGAVDTQYF.

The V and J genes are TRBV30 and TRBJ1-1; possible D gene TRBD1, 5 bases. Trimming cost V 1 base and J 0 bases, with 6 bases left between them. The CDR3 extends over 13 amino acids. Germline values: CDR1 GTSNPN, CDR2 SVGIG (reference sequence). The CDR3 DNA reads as TGTGCCTGGAGTGCAGGGATGAACACTGAAGCTTTCTTT. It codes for CAWSAGMNTEAFF. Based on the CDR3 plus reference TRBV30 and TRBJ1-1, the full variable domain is SQTIHQWPATLVQPVGSPLSLECTVEGTSNPNLYWYRQAAGRGLQLLFYSVGIGQISSEVPQNLSASRPQDRQFILSSKKLLLSDSGFYLCAWSAGMNTEAFFGQGTRLTVV.

This CDR3 reads CASRGRQGGEKLFF. DNA of the CDR3: TGTGCCAGCAGAGGTCGACAGGGCGGCGAAAAACTGTTTTTT. The chain links TRBV2 to TRBJ1-4; TRBD1 aligns across 7 bases. The CDR3 totals 14 residues. The germline V gene has CDR1 SNHLY and CDR2 FYNNEI. V was pared by 6 bases and J by 8 bases, with 9 bases of the junction left unmatched. Full variable domain (outside the CDR3, taken from reference TRBV2 and TRBJ1-4): EPEVTQTPSHQVTQMGQEVILRCVPISNHLYFYWYRQILGQKVEFLVSFYNNEISEKSEIFDDQFSVERPDGSNFTLKIRSTKLEDSAMYFCASRGRQGGEKLFFGSGTQLSVL.